This is a list of T cell receptor beta chains from one sample in a study of T cell changes during pregnancy in multiple sclerosis. Only in-frame clones appear in the TCRdb table, and some are missing; sequencing was by immunoSEQ multiplex PCR. This table holds roughly 90,000 clones, just under 95% found once. The specimen comprised peripheral blood, sampled in the first trimester of pregnancy. The source of these receptors is a female donor with multiple sclerosis, enrolled in a pregnancy study. Both conserved end residues are part of each CDR3. D genes are given only for firm matches.

V gene	J gene	D gene	CDR3 DNA	CDR3 protein
TRBV5-4	TRBJ1-6	TRBD1	TGTGCCAGCAGCGCGCCGGGACAGCTTAATTCACCCCTCCACTTT	CASSAPGQLNSPLHF
TRBV5-6	TRBJ2-2	-	TGTGCCAGCAGATGGACAACCCTCGACACCGGGGAGCTGTTTTTT	CASRWTTLDTGELFF
TRBV21-1	TRBJ2-5	-	TGTGCCAGCAGCAAAGGGACAGGGGGAGAGACCCAGTACTTC	CASSKGTGGETQYF
TRBV9	TRBJ1-3	-	TGTGCCAGCAGCGACGACAGATCTCCTGGAAACACCATATATTTT	CASSDDRSPGNTIYF
TRBV15	TRBJ2-7	-	TGTGCCACCAGCCCACGGAGAGGCCCCAGATTCGACGAGCAGTACTTC	CATSPRRGPRFDEQYF
TRBV2	TRBJ1-2	-	TGTGCCAGCAGTAACCAGGGGATGGATGGCTACACCTTC	CASSNQGMDGYTF
TRBV6-5	TRBJ1-1	-	TGTGCCAGCAGCTTAGGGGCCCTGAACACTGAAGCTTTCTTT	CASSLGALNTEAFF
TRBV28	TRBJ1-2	-	TGTGCCAGCAGTTTGTGGATAAGCGACGGCTACACCTTC	CASSLWISDGYTF
TRBV10-3	TRBJ2-7	TRBD1	TGTGCCATCAGTGGACAGGGTAGGACCTACGAGCAGTACTTC	CAISGQGRTYEQYF
TRBV6-4	TRBJ1-1	-	TGTGCCAGCAGTGACTCGTCAGGGGCTGAAGCTTTCTTT	CASSDSSGAEAFF
TRBV15	TRBJ2-7	-	TGTGCCACCAGCAGCAGGACTATCTCCTACGAGCAGTACTTC	CATSSRTISYEQYF
TRBV5-6	TRBJ1-5	TRBD1	TGTGCCAGCAGCTGGTGGGGACAGTATAGCAATCAGCCCCAGCATTTT	CASSWWGQYSNQPQHF
TRBV5-1	TRBJ1-2	-	TGCGCCAGCAGCAACCAGGGGACGGAGGGCTACACCTTC	CASSNQGTEGYTF
TRBV5-1	TRBJ1-2	-	TGCGCCAGCAGCCCCAGGACAGCTTGGGATGGCTACACCTTC	CASSPRTAWDGYTF
TRBV4-1	TRBJ2-7	TRBD2	TGCGCCAGCAGCCAAGGTCCAACGGGAGGAGGGACCTACGAGCAGTACTTC	CASSQGPTGGGTYEQYF